This T cell receptor (beta chain) was identified in a study of OX40 agonist ivuxolimab in advanced cancers. In the study overall: The study treated patients with ivuxolimab, an agonistic anti-OX40 (CD134) antibody.

Generated by immunoSEQ multiplex PCR, the TCRdb table keeps only in-frame clones and is missing some. The repertoire includes about 70,000 clones, around 86% of them detected once, and under 3.5% sits in the top ten. Between the trimmed V and J ends, which lost 3 bases and 2 bases, there was a span of 8 bases. The CDR3 is 13 amino acids. Germline CDR1 reads SGDLS; CDR2 reads YYNGEE. Only a few counts were recorded for this clone. This specimen consisted of CD4+ or CD8+ T cells sorted from blood, obtained in a trial of the OX40 agonist ivuxolimab. The chain has TRBV9 and TRBJ1-1; D gene ambiguous. The clonotype comes from an adult with an advanced solid tumor such as melanoma, head and neck, liver or kidney cancer. CDR3 sequence: CASSDRPNTEAFF. CDR3 nucleotides: TGTGCCAGCAGCGATCGGCCTAACACTGAAGCTTTCTTT. Full variable domain (rest looked up from reference TRBV9 and TRBJ1-1): DSGVTQTPKHLITATGQRVTLRCSPRSGDLSVYWYQQSLDQGLQFLIQYYNGEERAKGNILERFSAQQFPDLHSELNLSSLELGDSALYFCASSDRPNTEAFFGQGTRLTVV.